This record concerns one T cell receptor beta chain sequence. Its specificity is not known. These data come from a study of early T cells in non-severe SARS-CoV-2 infection. The overall study: Chains were unpaired, as sequencing was done on bulk RNA from unsorted whole blood.

Trimming stripped 5 bases from V and 9 bases from J, with 14 bases between. Looked up from germline, CDR1 is MNHNY and CDR2 is SVGAGI (reference sequence). The CDR3 extends over 14 amino acids. The library protocol tagged individual cDNA molecules with unique molecular identifiers. TCRdb recomputed calls from the 5' RACE reads with MiXCR, one row per CDR3 protein. The sample holds 75,000 or so distinct CDR3 sequences, about 10% seen once. General study findings and limits: Private and CD4 specificities were missed by VDJdb matching, skewed to anti-spike CD8.

The chain joins TRBV6-6 to TRBJ1-6; the D gene is possibly TRBD1 (5 bases). Material: whole blood. This TCR was recovered from an adult who was a healthcare worker with PCR-confirmed SARS-CoV-2 infection or an uninfected control (not recorded which). CDR3 protein: CASSPGRGISPLHF. The CDR3 DNA reads TGTGCCAGCAGTCCGGGACGGGGGATTTCACCCCTCCACTTT.